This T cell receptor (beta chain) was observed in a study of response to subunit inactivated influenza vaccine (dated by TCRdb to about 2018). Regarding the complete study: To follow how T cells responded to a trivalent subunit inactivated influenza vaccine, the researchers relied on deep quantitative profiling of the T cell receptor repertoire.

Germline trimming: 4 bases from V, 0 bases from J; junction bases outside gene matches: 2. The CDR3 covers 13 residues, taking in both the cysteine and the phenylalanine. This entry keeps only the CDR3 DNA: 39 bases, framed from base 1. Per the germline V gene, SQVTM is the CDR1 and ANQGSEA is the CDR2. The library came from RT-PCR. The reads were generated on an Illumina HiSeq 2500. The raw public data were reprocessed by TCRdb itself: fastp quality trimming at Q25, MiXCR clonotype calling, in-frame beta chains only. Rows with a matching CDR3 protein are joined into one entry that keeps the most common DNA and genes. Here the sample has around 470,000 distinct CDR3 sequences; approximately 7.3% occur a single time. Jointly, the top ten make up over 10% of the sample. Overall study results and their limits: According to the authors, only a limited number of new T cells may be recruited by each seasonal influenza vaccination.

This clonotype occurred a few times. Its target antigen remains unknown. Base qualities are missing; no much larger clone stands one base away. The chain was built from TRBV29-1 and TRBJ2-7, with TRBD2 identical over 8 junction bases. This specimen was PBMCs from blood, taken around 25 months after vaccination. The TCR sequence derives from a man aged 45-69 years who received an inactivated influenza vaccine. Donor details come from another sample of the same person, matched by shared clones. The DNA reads TGCAGCGTTGGCGGGAGGCACTCCTACGAGCAGTACTTC. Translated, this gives CSVGGRHSYEQYF.